This T cell receptor (beta chain) was captured by sequencing in a study of brain metastases from non-small cell lung cancer. With respect to this clone: The antigen is unknown.

Study-wide points: Compared with primary tumors, brain metastases showed less T-cell infiltration. Expanded T-cell clones appeared in 60% to 80% of brain metastases over primaries.

TCRdb's table, derived via immunoSEQ multiplex PCR, lists solely in-frame clones and lacks some. Counted here are over 12,000 clones, approximately 80% occurring once; the ten biggest clones make up around 7.7%. CDR1 is MNHNY and CDR2 is SVGAGI in the germline V gene (reference sequence). V shed 7 bases and J 8 bases; nucleotides not matched to a gene: 5. CDR3 length: 13 amino acids. The TCR sequence derives from a donor aged 40 or older with non-small cell lung cancer. Sequencing input: primary lung tumor tissue. This rearrangement joins TRBV6-6 to TRBJ1-6, with TRBD1 matching over 7 bases. The DNA of the CDR3 is TGTGCCAGCATTCAGGGGGAGTATTCACCCCTCCACTTT. This codes for CASIQGEYSPLHF.